This T cell receptor (beta chain) was captured by sequencing in a study of blood T cell repertoires in COVID-19. Enrolled through a virtual design, the participants were between 18 and 89 years of age and came from roughly 22 US areas. As originally analysed: Reference gene primers were amplified, and this amplification served to estimate nucleated cell counts. Only in-frame clones appear in the TCRdb table, and some are missing; sequencing was by immunoSEQ multiplex PCR. V, J and clone size derive from that table, while D and trimming were established from the DNA sequence. The sample consists of 350,000 to 450,000 clones, roughly nine tenths of them appearing once. From germline, CDR1 is SGHVS and CDR2 FQNEAQ. Germline trimming cut 0 bases from V and 5 bases from J; bases unmatched to any gene: 7. The CDR3 length is 17 residues.

The chain is built from TRBV7-8 and TRBJ2-1; TRBD2 matches at 10 bases. The sequenced sample was PBMCs or T cells enriched from blood (not recorded which). The TCR originated in a woman aged 40 to 50 who had been exposed to COVID-19. The CDR3 reads CASSLAAAGGGNNEQFF. Written as DNA, the CDR3 is TGTGCCAGCAGCTTAGCGGCAGCGGGAGGGGGTAACAATGAGCAGTTCTTC.